This T cell receptor (beta chain) appears in the sequencing data of a study of T-cell reconstitution after alpha-beta-depleted transplantation in children. Study conclusions and caveats: After transplant, high TCRbeta diversity at day 60 in some patients arose from surviving recipient T cells and thymic progenitors. It was reported that alpha-beta T cells came from several hundred expanded graft clones (about two months after transplant). By one year post-transplant, T-cell counts and diversity largely arose from T cells that were newly produced.

Germline CDR1 SGHTA, CDR2 FQGNSA. The V gene lost 5 bases and the J gene lost 7 bases, with 14 bases spanning the gap. This CDR3 is built from 14 residues. Unique molecular identifiers were incorporated into the prepared TCRbeta library. From the PCR reads, TCRdb called clonotypes with MiXCR, one entry per CDR3 protein. The table has a few hundred thousand distinct CDR3 sequences, about a tenth seen once. This clonotype was observed at least ten times. Its specificity is unknown. The TCR was taken from a child younger than two with acute myeloid leukemia, due to receive a stem cell transplant. This sequence joins TRBV7-2 and TRBJ2-2; D might be TRBD1 or TRBD2, each matching 6 bases. The sequencing here drew on PBMCs, taken before TCRalphabeta/CD19-depleted stem cell transplant. The CDR3 sequence is CASSPRRGSGELFF. CDR3 DNA: TGTGCCAGCAGCCCCCGGAGGGGGAGCGGGGAGCTGTTTTTT. Together with reference TRBV7-2 and TRBJ2-2, the CDR3 gives the full variable domain: GAGVSQSPSNKVTEKGKDVELRCDPISGHTALYWYRQSLGQGLEFLIYFQGNSAPDKSGLPSDRFSAERTGGSVSTLTIQRTQQEDSAVYLCASSPRRGSGELFFGEGSRLTVL.